This T cell receptor beta chain was documented in a study of cytomegalovirus exposure and HLA in healthy donors. Overall study results and limits: Most CMV-associated TCR beta chains appeared HLA-restricted in a later analysis. Diagnosis of cytomegalovirus status made by the classifier reportedly showed high specificity and sensitivity. Relative to the approximately 670-donor mean, N-insertions were reportedly fewer in an Asian-associated ancestry cluster in a later analysis.

This clone was seen only once. What it recognizes is unknown. PCR was performed using 60 Vbeta and 13 Jbeta primers. Method: immunoSEQ multiplex PCR; TCRdb's copy keeps in-frame clones and lacks some. The data show over 100,000 clones, around 60% seen once. Trimming removed 1 base at V and 9 bases at J, with 13 bases between. Germline CDR1 SGHRS, CDR2 YFSETQ. The CDR3 length is 14 residues. This donor's CMV serostatus went unrecorded. The sample taken for sequencing was PBMCs. The chain employs TRBV5-1 and TRBJ2-2; D gene unclear. This clonotype originated in a human donor in good health. CDR3 region: CASSLRGLTRELFF. CDR3 sequence (DNA): TGCGCCAGCAGCTTGCGTGGCTTAACCAGGGAGCTGTTTTTT. Looking up the rest from reference TRBV5-1 and TRBJ2-2 gives the full variable domain: KAGVTQTPRYLIKTRGQQVTLSCSPISGHRSVSWYQQTPGQGLQFLFEYFSETQRNKGNFPGRFSGRQFSNSRSEMNVSTLELGDSALYLCASSLRGLTRELFFGEGSRLTVL.